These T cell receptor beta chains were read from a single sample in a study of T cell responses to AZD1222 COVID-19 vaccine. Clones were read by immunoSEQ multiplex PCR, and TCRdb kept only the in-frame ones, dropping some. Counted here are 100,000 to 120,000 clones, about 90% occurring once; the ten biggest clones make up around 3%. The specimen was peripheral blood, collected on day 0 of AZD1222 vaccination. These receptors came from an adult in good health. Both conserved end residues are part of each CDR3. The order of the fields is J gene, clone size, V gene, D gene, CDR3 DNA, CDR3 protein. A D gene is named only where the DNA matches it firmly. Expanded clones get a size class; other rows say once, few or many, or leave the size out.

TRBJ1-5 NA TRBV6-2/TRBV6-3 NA TGTGCCAGCAGTCTTGGGCCCTATAAACAGGGCTATAGCAATCAGCCCCAGCATTTT CASSLGPYKQGYSNQPQHF
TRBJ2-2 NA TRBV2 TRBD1 TGTGCCAGCAAAGGGACAGGGTGGACCGGGGAGCTGTTTTTT CASKGTGWTGELFF
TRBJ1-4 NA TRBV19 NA TGTGCCAGTAGTATTGGGGCAGAGAATGAAAAACTGTTTTTT CASSIGAENEKLFF
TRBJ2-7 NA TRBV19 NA TGTGCCAGTAGTCCGCCCGGAGGCTGGGACTCCCAGCAGTACTTC CASSPPGGWDSQQYF
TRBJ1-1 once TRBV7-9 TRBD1 TGTGCCAGCAGCTTGTTACAGGGGAGCACTGAAGCTTTCTTT CASSLLQGSTEAFF
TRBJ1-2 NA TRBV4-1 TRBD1 TGCGCCAGCAGCCAGGACAGGGGCCGCTATGGCTACACCTTC CASSQDRGRYGYTF
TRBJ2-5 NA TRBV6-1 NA TGTGCCAGCAGTGAAAGTAGTAGGGGTGTGACCCAGTACTTC CASSESSRGVTQYF
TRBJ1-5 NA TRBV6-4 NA TGTGCCAGCAGTGCCAACCGGGGTCAGCCCCAGCATTTT CASSANRGQPQHF
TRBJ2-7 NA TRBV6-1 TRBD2 TGTGCCAGCAGTGATCCCAGGGTGAAGCGGGGGGGCCGGGAGCAGTACTTC CASSDPRVKRGGREQYF
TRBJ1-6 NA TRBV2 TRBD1 TGTGCCAGCGGAGAGACAGGGCTGAATTCACCCCTCCACTTT CASGETGLNSPLHF